This T cell receptor beta chain was sequenced for a study of T cells in tuberculosis (dated by TCRdb to the late 2010s). Regarding the research as a whole: In the study, CD1B tetramers and high-throughput TCR immunosequencing were combined to characterize T cells specific for the mycobacterial lipid antigen glucose monomycolate (GMM). With 10 to 11 people per group, a South African clinical cohort compared IGRA-negative adolescents, IGRA-positive adolescents with latent tuberculosis, and adults with active tuberculosis. Active tuberculosis patient PBMC were archived before or within 7 days of starting standard anti-tuberculosis treatment.

The active tuberculosis patients were newly diagnosed, HIV-seronegative South African adults aged 18 years or older. Active tuberculosis was confirmed by positive sputum smear microscopy and/or positive M. tuberculosis culture. Unsorted cryopreserved PBMC were immunosequenced, covering on average roughly 100,000 T cells per clinical donor. TCR libraries were generated with the immunoSEQ multiplex PCR assay, using TCR-beta and/or TCR-alpha/delta assays for each sample. The amplified TCR libraries were sequenced using the Illumina high-throughput platform. From the authors' description of their analysis: Clustering and dimensionality reduction relied on pairwise TCRdist distances among GMM-specific receptors from T cells that were either sorted ex vivo or expanded in vitro. Each clinical repertoire received a mean NN-distance score, defined as the average TCRdist to the nearest 10% of tetramer-positive reference sequences. To compute GEM TCR motif frequency, the fraction of unique TCRs matching known GEM sequences by V/J usage and CDR3 length was calculated. Linear discriminant analysis with leave-one-out cross-validation, implemented in scikit-learn, was used to classify active tuberculosis. This immuneACCESS table, as held by TCRdb, lists in-frame sequences with V and J called but not all clones. Of the missing ones, under half trace to an unresolved V gene in checked studies; the others have no known cause. That table gives V, J and clone size, and the DNA gave D and trimming. The sample profile shows some 10,000 clones; approximately 94% of them were found once. The top ten clones comprise 10% to 15% of the sample.

The paper as a whole reports these results and caveats: Clinical samples were selected based on the availability of cryopreserved specimens, with adults included as active tuberculosis cases and adolescents included as controls. A classifier using the diverse GMM-specific repertoire reached approximately 89% accuracy (AUROC around 0.91), compared with approximately 70% accuracy using GEM motif frequencies. Compared with IGRA-negative controls, TCR-alpha repertoires from active tuberculosis had smaller mean NN-distances to GMM-specific TCRs, which suggests clonal expansion of these TCRs. Smaller NN-distances were partly driven by shorter CDR3-alpha lengths in active tuberculosis patients, and statistical significance was not reached for the TCR-beta difference.

CDR1 and CDR2, looked up from the germline V gene, are ENHRY and SYGVKD. The CDR3 goes from the cysteine to the phenylalanine over 15 residues. Of all the DNA, just the CDR3 is kept, 45 bases in frame from base 1. The junction carries 9 bases between V and J, which are trimmed by 1 base and 0 bases respectively. Points on this clone: Its antigen remains unidentified. Base qualities were left out, and no much larger clone turns up one base away.

This receptor was identified in an adult with tuberculosis. The rearrangement combines TRBV10-3 with TRBJ1-2; a tentative D call is TRBD1 (5 bases match). Source material: PBMCs. The nucleotide sequence reads TGTGCCATCAGTGAGTGGGGGGAGACTAACTATGGCTACACCTTC. Its coded protein is CAISEWGETNYGYTF.